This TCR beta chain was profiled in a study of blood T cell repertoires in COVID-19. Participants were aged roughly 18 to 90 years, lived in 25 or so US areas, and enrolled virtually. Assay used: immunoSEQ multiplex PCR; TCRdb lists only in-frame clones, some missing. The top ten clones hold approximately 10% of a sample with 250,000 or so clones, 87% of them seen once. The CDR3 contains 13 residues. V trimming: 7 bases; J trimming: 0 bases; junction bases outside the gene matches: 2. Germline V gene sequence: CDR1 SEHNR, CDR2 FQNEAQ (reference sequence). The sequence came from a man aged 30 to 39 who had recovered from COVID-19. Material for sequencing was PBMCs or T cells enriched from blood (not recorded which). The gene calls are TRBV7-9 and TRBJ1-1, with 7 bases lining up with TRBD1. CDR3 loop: CASTGTVNTEAFF. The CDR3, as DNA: TGTGCCAGCACTGGGACAGTGAACACTGAAGCTTTCTTT.